The T cell receptor beta chain under discussion was sequenced for a study of CD8 T cells in Susac syndrome. Reverse transcription of about 0.45 to 1 ug RNA was performed with random hexamers. TCRdb itself ran the immunoSEQ multiplex PCR reads through MiXCR, one entry per CDR3 protein. The sample holds around 220,000 distinct CDR3 sequences, 92% seen once. Germline V gene sequence: CDR1 SGHAT, CDR2 FQNNGV. The CDR3 runs to 15 residues. Trimming removed 1 base from V and 1 base from J, with 10 bases in between. V is TRBV11-2 and J is TRBJ2-5; D remains unclear. This sequence was found in a human donor with multiple sclerosis. What was sequenced was CD8+ T cells from PBMCs. This chain's CDR3 is CASSLVMSPQETQYF. DNA for the CDR3: TGTGCCAGCAGCTTAGTAATGTCCCCCCAAGAGACCCAGTACTTC.